This T cell receptor (beta chain) came from a study of multiple sclerosis patients with progressive multifocal leukoencephalopathy. Germline V gene lookup returns CDR1 MNHEY and CDR2 SMNVEV (reference sequence). CDR3 length: 15 amino acids. V was pared by 6 bases and J by 5 bases, with 12 bases of the junction left unmatched. Time point defined: before natalizumab initiation. The T0 samples predate the first natalizumab infusion. The assay was run at survey level. Each PCR contained spiked synthetic TR CDR3 controls spanning every V-J pairing. Some clones are missing from TCRdb's copy, which holds only in-frame ones; the method was immunoSEQ multiplex PCR. The sample holds more than 25,000 clones, approximately 90% seen once.

The chain links TRBV27 to TRBJ1-1; TRBD1 aligns across 7 bases. Sequencing was done on a sample of PBMCs. This TCR derives from a human donor with multiple sclerosis. CDR3 nucleotides: TGTGCCAGCAGCCCCCCGGTGGAGGGGGCAACTGAAGCTTTCTTT. The encoded protein is CASSPPVEGATEAFF.